The 4 T cell receptor beta chains below were found in one sample sequenced in a study of blood T cell repertoires in COVID-19. Sequenced by immunoSEQ multiplex PCR; TCRdb stores in-frame clones only, minus some. The data contain about 170,000 clones, under 90% of them singletons. Sequenced sample: peripheral blood. All receptors come from a woman at least 80 years old with acute or convalescent COVID-19.

On this clone itself: The same CDR3 arises from other DNA sequences in this sample as well. The chain links TRBV11-2 to TRBJ1-1; D possibly corresponds to TRBD1 (5 bases). The CDR3 loop spans 14 amino acids. V lost 5 bases to trimming and J lost 0 bases, with 10 bases between them. Germline assignment: CDR1 SGHAT and CDR2 FQNNGV. The CDR3 is CASSLTGMNTEAFF. The CDR3 nucleotides are TGTGCCAGCAGCCTCACAGGCATGAACACTGAAGCTTTCTTT.

The chain links TRBV21-1 to TRBJ1-3; the tabulated D call, TRBD1, remains unverified against the DNA. TRBV21-1 is tagged as a pseudogene. CDR3 size: 15 residues. The CDR3, as DNA: TGTGCCAGCAGCAAAGCGAACAAAACTGGAAACACCATATATTTT. Translated, it gives CASSKANKTGNTIYF.

V is TRBV24-1 and J is TRBJ2-7; TRBD1 matches 7 bases. V gave up 3 bases and J gave up 7 bases; unmatched junction bases: 5. From germline, CDR1 is KGHDR and CDR2 SFDVKD. CDR3 length equals 13 residues. The CDR3 sequence: CATSDPGGREQYF. The CDR3 DNA sequence: TGTGCCACCAGTGATCCAGGGGGTCGGGAGCAGTACTTC.

A note on this clone: Possible read error: a much larger clone is one base away. The chain links TRBV29-1 to TRBJ2-2, with 9 bases lining up with TRBD1. Germline V CDR1 and CDR2: SQVTM, ANQGSEA. This CDR3 spans 13 amino acids. V trimming: 6 bases; J trimming: 6 bases; junction bases outside the gene matches: 5. The CDR3 is CSVGRQGAGELFF. CDR3 DNA sequence: TGCAGCGTCGGAAGACAGGGGGCCGGGGAGCTGTTTTTT.